The clone carrying this TCR beta chain was picked up many times. What it binds is unknown. Using its own MiXCR run on the RT-PCR reads, TCRdb lists one record per CDR3 protein. The sample includes about 570,000 distinct CDR3 sequences, 12% of them seen just once. This specimen belongs to a study of response to subunit inactivated influenza vaccine. Study outcomes and limitations: Each seasonal influenza vaccination recruits few new T cells, the authors suggested.

This CDR3 spans 14 amino acids. CDR1 MNHNS and CDR2 SASEGT come from the germline V gene. The ends were cut back, 2 bases at V and 0 bases at J, with 7 bases in the middle. The TCR was taken from a man aged 45 to 65 who received an inactivated influenza vaccine. This specimen was PBMCs from blood, taken on the day of vaccination. V usage is TRBV6-1 and J usage is TRBJ2-5; no reliable D call. For the CDR3, the DNA is TGTGCCAGCAGTGAAAACTTAAACCAAGAGACCCAGTACTTC. Translating gives CASSENLNQETQYF.